Listed below are T cell receptor beta chains from one sample, sequenced in a study of graft-versus-host responses after intestinal transplantation. Only in-frame clones appear in the TCRdb table, and some are missing; sequencing was by immunoSEQ multiplex PCR. The table lists about 88,000 clones, 94% of them singletons. Antigens of these TCRs are unknown. The sequences come from unstimulated CD4+ T cells sorted from spleen or lymph node cells, collected before transplant. Receptors were obtained from a human donor who was the organ donor for an intestinal transplant. Both conserved end residues are part of each CDR3. A D gene is named only where the DNA matches it firmly. Expanded clones are given a class, and other clones once, few, many or no size at all.

clone_size j_call v_call d_call cdr3_nt cdr3_aa
NA TRBJ2-2 TRBV6-1 NA TGTGCCAGCAGTGTGGCTGGTCAGCCCGGGGAGCTGTTTTTT CASSVAGQPGELFF
NA TRBJ2-7 TRBV28 NA TGTGCCAGCAGTTTAGCGGGCAGGGCCAACTCCTACGAGCAGTACTTC CASSLAGRANSYEQYF
NA TRBJ2-3 TRBV27 NA TGTGCCAGCGGGACCAGCGCTAAGGGGGATACGCAGTATTTT CASGTSAKGDTQYF
NA TRBJ1-1 TRBV6-4 TRBD1 TGTGCCAGGATGGACAGGGGATCCACTGAAGCTTTCTTT CARMDRGSTEAFF
NA TRBJ2-3 TRBV9 NA TGTGCCAGCAGCGCCGGGGGTCTGAGCACAGATACGCAGTATTTT CASSAGGLSTDTQYF
NA TRBJ2-7 TRBV5-5 NA TGTGCCAGCAGCTTACAAGGACAGCAGACAACCTACGAGCAGTACTTC CASSLQGQQTTYEQYF
NA TRBJ2-1 TRBV6-1 TRBD2 TGTGCCAGCAGTGAGGGACGGGGGGGCCCCTACAATGAGCAGTTCTTC CASSEGRGGPYNEQFF
NA TRBJ2-1 TRBV4-3 NA TGCGCCAGCAGCCAAGTCCGGGGAGCAGGGCGCCATGAGCAGTTCTTC CASSQVRGAGRHEQFF
NA TRBJ1-5 TRBV9 NA TGTGCCAGCAGCGATGGGGCAGGGTATCAGCCCCAGCATTTT CASSDGAGYQPQHF
NA TRBJ1-4 TRBV4-1 NA TGCGCCAGCAGCCAAGAATCTCGGCGCGGGGAAAAACTGTTTTTT CASSQESRRGEKLFF
NA TRBJ2-7 TRBV5-5 NA TGTGCCAGCAGCTTGGGGACTATAGACTACGAGCAGTACTTC CASSLGTIDYEQYF
NA TRBJ1-2 TRBV18 TRBD1 TGTGCCAGCTCACCGGGAGGGGACAGCGGTACCTTC CASSPGGDSGTF
once TRBJ2-1 TRBV28 NA TGTGCCAGCAGTTTCCGGCTCCGGGGGAAAAATGAGCAGTTCTTC CASSFRLRGKNEQFF
once TRBJ1-4 TRBV19 TRBD1 TGTGCCAGTAGTCCACGACAGGGAGTAAGACTGTTTTTT CASSPRQGVRLFF
NA TRBJ2-1 TRBV9 NA TGTGCCAGCAGCGCGAGGAGCGGGTTCGTATACAATGAGCAGTTCTTC CASSARSGFVYNEQFF
NA TRBJ1-4 TRBV25-1 TRBD1 TGTGCCAGCAGTGATCTTGGAGGACAGGGGACTGGAAAACTGTTTTTT CASSDLGGQGTGKLFF
NA TRBJ1-2 TRBV4-2 NA TGTGCCAGCAGCCAAGACCCAACGACTTACTATGGCTACACCTTC CASSQDPTTYYGYTF